This TCR beta chain is drawn from a study of OX40 agonist ivuxolimab in advanced cancers. Assay: immunoSEQ multiplex PCR; the TCRdb copy retains only in-frame clones and omits some. The sample comprises fewer than 80,000 clones, about 91% of which are singletons, and about 11% rests with the top ten. This receptor was obtained from an adult with an advanced solid tumor such as melanoma, head and neck, liver or kidney cancer. Material: CD4+ or CD8+ T cells sorted from blood, obtained in a trial of the OX40 agonist ivuxolimab.

The CDR3 nucleotides are TGTGCCAGTGCCAGGGGCGGTATTAGCACAGATACGCAGTATTTT. Encoded protein: CASARGGISTDTQYF. V usage is TRBV27 and J usage is TRBJ2-3; D possibly corresponds to TRBD1 (6 bases). The length of the CDR3 is 15 residues. From germline, CDR1 is MNHEY and CDR2 SMNVEV (reference sequence). The V gene lost 9 bases and the J gene lost 0 bases, with 16 bases spanning the gap.